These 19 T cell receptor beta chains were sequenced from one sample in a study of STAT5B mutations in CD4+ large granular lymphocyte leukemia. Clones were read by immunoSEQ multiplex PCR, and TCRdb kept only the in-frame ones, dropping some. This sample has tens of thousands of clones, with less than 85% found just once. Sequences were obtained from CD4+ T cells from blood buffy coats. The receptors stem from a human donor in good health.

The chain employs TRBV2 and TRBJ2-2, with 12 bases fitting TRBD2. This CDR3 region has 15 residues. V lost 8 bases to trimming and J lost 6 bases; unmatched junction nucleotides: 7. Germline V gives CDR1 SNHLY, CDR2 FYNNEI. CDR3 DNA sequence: TGTGCCAGCCGAAGTCTAGCGGGAGGGGCCGGGGAGCTGTTTTTT. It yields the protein CASRSLAGGAGELFF. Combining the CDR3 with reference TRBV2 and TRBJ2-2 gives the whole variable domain EPEVTQTPSHQVTQMGQEVILRCVPISNHLYFYWYRQILGQKVEFLVSFYNNEISEKSEIFDDQFSVERPDGSNFTLKIRSTKLEDSAMYFCASRSLAGGAGELFFGEGSRLTVL.

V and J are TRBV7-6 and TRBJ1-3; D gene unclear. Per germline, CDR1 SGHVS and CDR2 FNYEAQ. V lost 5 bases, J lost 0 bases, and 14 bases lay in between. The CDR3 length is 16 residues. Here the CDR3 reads CASSPVASSSGNTIYF. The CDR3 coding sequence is TGTGCCAGCAGCCCCGTTGCTTCTAGCTCTGGAAACACCATATATTTT. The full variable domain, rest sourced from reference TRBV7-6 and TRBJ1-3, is GAGVSQSPRYKVTKRGQDVALRCDPISGHVSLYWYRQALGQGPEFLTYFNYEAQQDKSGLPNDRFSAERPEGSISTLTIQRTEQRDSAMYRCASSPVASSSGNTIYFGEGSWLTVV.

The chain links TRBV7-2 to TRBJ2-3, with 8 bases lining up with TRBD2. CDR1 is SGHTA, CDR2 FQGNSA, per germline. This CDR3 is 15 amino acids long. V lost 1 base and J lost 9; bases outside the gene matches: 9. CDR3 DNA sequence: TGTGCCAGCAGCTTAGGGGTTAGCGGGGCTGGGACGCAGTATTTT. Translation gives CASSLGVSGAGTQYF.

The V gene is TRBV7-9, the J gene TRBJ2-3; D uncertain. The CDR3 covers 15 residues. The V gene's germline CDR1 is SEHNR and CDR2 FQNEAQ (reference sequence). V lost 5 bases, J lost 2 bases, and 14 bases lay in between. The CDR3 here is CASSPWGTATDTQYF. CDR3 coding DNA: TGTGCCAGCAGCCCCTGGGGAACTGCCACAGATACGCAGTATTTT.

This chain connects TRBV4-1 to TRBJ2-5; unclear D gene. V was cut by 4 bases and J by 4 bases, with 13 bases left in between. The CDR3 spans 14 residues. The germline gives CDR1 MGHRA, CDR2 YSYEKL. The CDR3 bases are TGCGCCAGCAGCCTAGGCGGCCTAGGAGAGACCCAGTACTTC. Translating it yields CASSLGGLGETQYF.

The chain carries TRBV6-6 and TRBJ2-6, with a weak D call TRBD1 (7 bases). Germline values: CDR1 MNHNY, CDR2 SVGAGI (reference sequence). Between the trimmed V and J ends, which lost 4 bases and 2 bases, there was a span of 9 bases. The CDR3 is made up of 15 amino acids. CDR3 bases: TGTGCCAGCAGTTCCAGGGGGGCTGGGGCCAACGTCCTGACTTTC. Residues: CASSSRGAGANVLTF.

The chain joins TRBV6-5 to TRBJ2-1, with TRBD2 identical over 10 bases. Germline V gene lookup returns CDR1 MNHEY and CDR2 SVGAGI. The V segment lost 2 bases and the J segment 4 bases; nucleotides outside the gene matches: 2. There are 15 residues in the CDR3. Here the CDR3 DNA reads TGTGCCAGCAGTTACCGAGCGGGAGGGTACAATGAGCAGTTCTTC. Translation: CASSYRAGGYNEQFF.

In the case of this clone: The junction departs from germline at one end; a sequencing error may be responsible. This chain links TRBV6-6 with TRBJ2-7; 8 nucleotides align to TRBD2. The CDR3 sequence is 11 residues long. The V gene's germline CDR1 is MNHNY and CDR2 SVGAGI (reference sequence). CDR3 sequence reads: CRAGRAGEQYF. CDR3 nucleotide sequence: TGCCGAGCCGGGAGGGCCGGCGAGCAGTACTTC.

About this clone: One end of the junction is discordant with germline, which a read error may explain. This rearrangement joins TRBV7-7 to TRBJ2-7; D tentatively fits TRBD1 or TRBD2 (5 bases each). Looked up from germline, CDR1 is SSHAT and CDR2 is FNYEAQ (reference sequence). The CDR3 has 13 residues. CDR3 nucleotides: TGTGCTAGCAGCTTGGGACCCGGTAACGAGCAGTACTTC. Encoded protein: CASSLGPGNEQYF.

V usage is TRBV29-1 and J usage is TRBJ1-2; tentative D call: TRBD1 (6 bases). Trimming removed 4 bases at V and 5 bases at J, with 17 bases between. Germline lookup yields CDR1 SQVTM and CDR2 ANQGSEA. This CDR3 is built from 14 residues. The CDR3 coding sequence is TGCAGCGTTGGAGATCAGGGGACTGGGTATGGCTACACCTTC. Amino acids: CSVGDQGTGYGYTF.

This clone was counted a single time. The CDR3 reads CATSRDTRGSGSADTQYF. For the CDR3, the DNA is TGTGCCACCAGCAGGGACACCCGTGGTAGCGGGAGCGCAGATACGCAGTATTTT. The chain couples TRBV15 to TRBJ2-3; 9 bases match TRBD2. This CDR3 comprises 18 residues. Germline V gives CDR1 LNHNV, CDR2 YYDKDF (reference sequence). V was pared by 3 bases and J by 4 bases, with 14 bases of the junction left unmatched.

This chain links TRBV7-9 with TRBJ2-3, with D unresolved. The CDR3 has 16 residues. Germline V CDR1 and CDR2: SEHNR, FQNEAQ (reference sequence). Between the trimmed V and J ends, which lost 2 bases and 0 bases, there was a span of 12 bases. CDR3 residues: CASSLRVSTSTDTQYF. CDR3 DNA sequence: TGTGCCAGCAGCTTAAGGGTTAGCACCAGCACAGATACGCAGTATTTT. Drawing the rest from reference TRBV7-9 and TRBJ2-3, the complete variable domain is DTGVSQNPRHKITKRGQNVTFRCDPISEHNRLYWYRQTLGQGPEFLTYFQNEAQLEKSRLLSDRFSAERPKGSFSTLEIQRTEQGDSAMYLCASSLRVSTSTDTQYFGPGTRLTVL.

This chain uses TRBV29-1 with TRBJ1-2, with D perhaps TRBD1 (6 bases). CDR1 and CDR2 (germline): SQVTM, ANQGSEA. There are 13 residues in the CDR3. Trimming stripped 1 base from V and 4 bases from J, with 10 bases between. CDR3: CSVEGGLSYGYTF. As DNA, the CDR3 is TGCAGCGTTGAAGGGGGGCTTAGCTATGGCTACACCTTC. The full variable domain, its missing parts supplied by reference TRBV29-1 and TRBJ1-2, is SAVISQKPSRDICQRGTSLTIQCQVDSQVTMMFWYRQQPGQSLTLIATANQGSEATYESGFVIDKFPISRPNLTFSTLTVSNMSPEDSSIYLCSVEGGLSYGYTFGSGTRLTVV.

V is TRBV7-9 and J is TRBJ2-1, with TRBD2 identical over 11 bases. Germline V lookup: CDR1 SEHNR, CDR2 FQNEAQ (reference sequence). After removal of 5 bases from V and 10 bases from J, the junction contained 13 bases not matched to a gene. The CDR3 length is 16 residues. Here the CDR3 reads CASSPAVGTSGQEQFF. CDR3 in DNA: TGTGCCAGCAGCCCGGCAGTCGGGACTAGCGGCCAGGAGCAGTTCTTC.

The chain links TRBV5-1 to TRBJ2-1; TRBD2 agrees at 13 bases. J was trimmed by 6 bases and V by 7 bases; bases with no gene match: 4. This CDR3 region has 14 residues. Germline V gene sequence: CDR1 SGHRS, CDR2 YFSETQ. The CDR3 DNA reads TGCGCCAGCCAATGGACTAGCGGGAGCAATGAGCAGTTCTTC. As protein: CASQWTSGSNEQFF.

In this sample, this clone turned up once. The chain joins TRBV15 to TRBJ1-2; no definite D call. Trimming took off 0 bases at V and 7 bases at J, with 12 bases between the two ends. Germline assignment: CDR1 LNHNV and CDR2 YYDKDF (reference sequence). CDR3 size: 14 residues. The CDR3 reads CATSRDNQAVGYTF. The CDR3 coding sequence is TGTGCCACCAGCAGAGATAATCAGGCTGTTGGCTACACCTTC.

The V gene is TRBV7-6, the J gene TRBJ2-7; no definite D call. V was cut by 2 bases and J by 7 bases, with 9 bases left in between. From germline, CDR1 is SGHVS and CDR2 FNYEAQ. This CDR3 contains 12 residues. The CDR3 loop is CASSLTGWEQYF. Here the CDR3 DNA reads TGTGCCAGCAGCTTAACGGGTTGGGAGCAGTACTTC.

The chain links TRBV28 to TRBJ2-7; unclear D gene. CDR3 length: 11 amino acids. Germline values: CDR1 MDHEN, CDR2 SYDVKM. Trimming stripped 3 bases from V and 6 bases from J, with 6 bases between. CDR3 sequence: CASSFVGEQYF. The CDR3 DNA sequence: TGTGCCAGCAGTTTCGTGGGCGAGCAGTACTTC.

The CDR3 sequence: CASSLGVRELFF. CDR3 coding DNA: TGTGCCAGCAGCTTAGGTGTCAGGGAGCTGTTTTTT. This chain connects TRBV7-6 to TRBJ2-2; D gene ambiguous. Per the germline V gene, CDR1 is SGHVS and CDR2 is FNYEAQ. This CDR3 is 12 amino acids long. V was shortened by 1 base and J by 9 bases, with 6 bases between the two germline ends.